One and the same sample provided the 21 T cell receptor beta chains below, sequenced in a study of T cells in Graves' hyperthyroidism and ophthalmopathy. Amplification of TCR beta CDR3 regions was performed using RNA transcripts as template. An initial round of RT-PCR targeting the TCR CDR3 relied on the HTBI primer set. TCRdb re-called the multiplex PCR reads with MiXCR, one entry per CDR3 protein. The table includes hundreds of thousands of distinct CDR3 sequences, approximately 15% detected once. Sequencing was performed on blood. These receptors came from a man in his late teens or twenties with Graves' ophthalmopathy.

The rearrangement uses TRBV2 and TRBJ2-1, with 13 nucleotides matching TRBD2. Trimming at V came to 2 bases and at J to 8 bases, leaving 6 bases not matched to a gene. The CDR3 is 16 amino acids. Germline V lookup: CDR1 SNHLY, CDR2 FYNNEI. CDR3 loop: CASSETSGGASDEQFF. The CDR3 nucleotides read TGTGCCAGCAGTGAAACTAGCGGGGGGGCCTCGGATGAGCAGTTCTTC.

At least ten counts were recorded for this clonotype. The V call is TRBV2, the J call TRBJ1-2, with a possible D match to TRBD1 (5 bases). The CDR3 runs 13 residues. Trimming stripped 10 bases from V and 2 bases from J, with 14 bases between. CDR1 is SNHLY and CDR2 is FYNNEI in the germline V gene. The CDR3 protein is CANPGGGNYGYTF. In DNA form, the CDR3 reads TGTGCCAACCCTGGGGGGGGAAACTATGGCTACACCTTC.

The CDR3: CASSQGDKAFF. The CDR3 DNA reads TGTGCCAGCAGCCAAGGGGACAAAGCTTTCTTT. The chain combines TRBV3-1 with TRBJ1-1, with D perhaps TRBD1 (6 bases). This CDR3 is 11 amino acids long. V was clipped by 1 base and J by 9 bases, with 6 bases between them. Germline loops: CDR1 LGHDT, CDR2 YNNKEL (reference sequence).

This clonotype was counted many times. This sequence joins TRBV19 and TRBJ2-1; 9 positions agree with TRBD1. This CDR3 comprises 16 residues. Germline trimming cut 4 bases from V and 1 base from J; bases unmatched to any gene: 5. Germline lookup yields CDR1 LNHDA and CDR2 SQIVND (reference sequence). CDR3 protein: CASSTGTGWSYNEQFF. CDR3 DNA: TGTGCCAGTAGTACGGGGACAGGGTGGTCCTACAATGAGCAGTTCTTC.

This clonotype was recorded many times. The gene calls are TRBV5-1 and TRBJ2-7; unclear D gene. CDR1 and CDR2 (germline): SGHRS, YFSETQ. The CDR3 is 15 residues long. V was trimmed by 0 bases and J by 4 bases, leaving 14 bases between them. CDR3 protein: CASSLALMGPYEQYF. CDR3 bases: TGCGCCAGCAGCTTGGCCTTAATGGGTCCTTACGAGCAGTACTTC.

This clonotype has only a few counts. The CDR3 nucleotides are TGCGCCAGCAGCCGACAGGGTGGGCAAGAGACCCAGTACTTC. Amino acids: CASSRQGGQETQYF. The chain carries TRBV5-1 and TRBJ2-5, with 7 bases matching TRBD1. The CDR3 is 14 residues long. In germline, CDR1 is SGHRS, CDR2 YFSETQ. Germline trimming cut 4 bases from V and 2 bases from J; bases unmatched to any gene: 5.

The chain couples TRBV27 to TRBJ2-6; possible D gene TRBD2, 6 bases. The V and J ends lost 4 bases and 2 bases respectively, with 9 bases between them. Per germline, CDR1 MNHEY and CDR2 SMNVEV (reference sequence). The length of the CDR3 is 15 residues. The CDR3 coding sequence is TGTGCCAGCAGTTCCTGGACTACTGGGGCCAACGTCCTGACTTTC. As protein: CASSSWTTGANVLTF.

This clonotype was seen ten or more times. The chain is built from TRBV13 and TRBJ1-4, with D unresolved. There are 15 residues in the CDR3. CDR1 and CDR2 from the germline V gene are PRHDT and FYEKMQ (reference sequence). Trimming left V 4 bases short and J 8 bases short, with 17 bases between. The CDR3 region is CASSYGGTEGEKLFF. The CDR3 DNA reads as TGTGCCAGCAGCTACGGTGGTACAGAAGGCGAAAAACTGTTTTTT.

J is TRBJ1-6 and V is TRBV7-9; TRBD1 aligns across 10 bases. From germline, CDR1 is SEHNR and CDR2 FQNEAQ (reference sequence). The CDR3 runs 15 residues. J lost 15 bases, V lost 5 bases, and 13 bases had no gene match. CDR3 DNA: TGTGCCAGCAGCGCGCGGGACAGGGGAGGAATTCTCCTCCACTTT. Translating it yields CASSARDRGGILLHF.

The V call is TRBV7-2, the J call TRBJ2-3; 16 bases match TRBD2. CDR1 and CDR2 (germline): SGHTA, FQGNSA. V lost 2 bases, J lost 6 bases, and 11 bases stayed unmatched. The CDR3 has 19 residues. CDR3 in amino acids: CASSLRAGTSGGASDTQYF. CDR3 in DNA: TGTGCCAGCAGCTTAAGGGCCGGGACTAGCGGGGGGGCCTCGGATACGCAGTATTTT. The whole variable domain, remainder taken from reference TRBV7-2 and TRBJ2-3, is GAGVSQSPSNKVTEKGKDVELRCDPISGHTALYWYRQSLGQGLEFLIYFQGNSAPDKSGLPSDRFSAERTGGSVSTLTIQRTQQEDSAVYLCASSLRAGTSGGASDTQYFGPGTRLTVL.

In its sample, this clonotype was seen many times. The gene calls are TRBV6-1 and TRBJ2-1; 7 bases agree with TRBD2. Germline values: CDR1 MNHNS, CDR2 SASEGT. This CDR3 has 15 residues. Trimming cost V 5 bases and J 4 bases; bases outside gene matches: 8. CDR3 sequence (DNA): TGTGCCAGCAGTCGCGGGAGTTCCCTTTACAATGAGCAGTTCTTC. Protein product: CASSRGSSLYNEQFF.

This clonotype was detected a few times. This chain joins TRBV10-3 and TRBJ1-6; no firm D call. Germline V CDR1 and CDR2: ENHRY, SYGVKD. This CDR3 region has 16 residues. V gave up 0 bases and J gave up 8 bases, with 14 bases separating them. CDR3 nucleotides: TGTGCCATCAGTGAGTCGTCGGTCTTGGGTGATTCACCCCTCCACTTT. Protein sequence: CAISESSVLGDSPLHF.

Of note for this clonotype: A read error may explain this, as a much larger clone is one base away. This sequence joins TRBV6-5 and TRBJ2-7; TRBD2 agrees at 7 bases. The junction had 2 bases not matched to a gene; V was cut back by 4 bases and J by 2 bases. This CDR3 comprises 13 residues. CDR1 and CDR2 (germline): MNHEY, SVGAGI. The CDR3: CASSCRGAYEQYF. The CDR3 DNA reads as TGTGCCAGCAGTTGTCGGGGGGCCTACGAGCAGTACTTC.

In DNA, the CDR3 is TGTGCCAGTAGTATACGCGGGACAGCTAATGAAAAACTGTTTTTT. As protein: CASSIRGTANEKLFF. This sequence joins TRBV19 and TRBJ1-4, with 7 nucleotides matching TRBD1. Germline values: CDR1 LNHDA, CDR2 SQIVND (reference sequence). After removal of 2 bases from V and 3 bases from J, the junction contained 3 bases not matched to a gene. The CDR3 contains 15 residues. The full variable domain, its missing parts supplied by reference TRBV19 and TRBJ1-4, is DGGITQSPKYLFRKEGQNVTLSCEQNLNHDAMYWYRQDPGQGLRLIYYSQIVNDFQKGDIAEGYSVSREKKESFPLTVTSAQKNPTAFYLCASSIRGTANEKLFFGSGTQLSVL.

This clonotype occurred many times. The gene calls are TRBV7-2 and TRBJ1-2; 10 bases map to TRBD1. This CDR3 is 14 amino acids long. Germline CDR1 is SGHTA and CDR2 is FQGNSA. V was pared by 5 bases and J by 8 bases, with 8 bases of the junction left unmatched. In DNA, the CDR3 is TGTGCCAGCAGCCCTGATCGGACAGGGGGAGGCTACACCTTC. Its translation is CASSPDRTGGGYTF.

This clonotype has at least ten counts. This rearrangement joins TRBV24-1 to TRBJ1-5; 8 positions agree with TRBD1. With 2 bases clipped from V and 3 bases from J, the junction kept 11 bases outside the gene matches. This CDR3 comprises 18 residues. Germline V gene sequence: CDR1 KGHDR, CDR2 SFDVKD. CDR3 in DNA: TGTGCCACCAGTGATTCGACAGGGGATTCCTTCACCAATCAGCCCCAGCATTTT. Protein product: CATSDSTGDSFTNQPQHF.

Ten or more counts support this clonotype. V usage is TRBV11-2 and J usage is TRBJ2-5; weak D call: TRBD1 (6 bases). Trimming took off 4 bases at V and 1 base at J, with 13 bases between the two ends. The CDR3 has 15 residues. From germline, CDR1 is SGHAT and CDR2 FQNNGV. CDR3 sequence: CASSWGQGPQETQYF. CDR3 nucleotides: TGTGCCAGCAGCTGGGGGCAGGGGCCCCAAGAGACCCAGTACTTC.

This clonotype was detected a few times. J is TRBJ1-4 and V is TRBV7-9; D unclear. Germline V gene lookup returns CDR1 SEHNR and CDR2 FQNEAQ (reference sequence). The CDR3 covers 15 residues. V was cut by 5 bases and J by 5 bases, with 15 bases left in between. The CDR3 DNA sequence: TGTGCCAGCAGCCCCGGGGAGGGAGGAAATGAAAAACTGTTTTTT. It specifies CASSPGEGGNEKLFF.

There are many counts of this clonotype. The CDR3 loop reads CASSMANEQFF. In nucleotides, the CDR3 is TGTGCCAGCTCAATGGCGAATGAGCAGTTCTTC. V usage is TRBV18 and J usage is TRBJ2-1; unclear D gene. This CDR3 has 11 amino acids. Germline CDR1 is KGHSH and CDR2 is LQKENI. The V and J ends lost 5 bases and 7 bases respectively, with 6 bases between them.

This clonotype was detected only a few times. A junction end diverges from the germline sequence, so it may reflect a read error. The chain carries TRBV4-1 and TRBJ2-7, with TRBD2 matching 10 bases. This CDR3 is 17 amino acids long. The germline V gene encodes CDR1 MGHRA and CDR2 YSYEKL. The CDR3 coding sequence is TGCGCCAGCAGCCGAACGATGGCTAGCGGGGGCACCTACGAGCAGGACTTC. The encoded protein is CASSRTMASGGTYEQDF.

Points on this clonotype: This may be a read error: a much more frequent sequence differs by one nucleotide. The V gene is TRBV20-1, the J gene TRBJ1-5; D not certain. The germline gives CDR1 DFQATT, CDR2 SNEGSKA (reference sequence). CDR3 size: 11 residues. The CDR3 sequence is CSVLSNQPQDF. CDR3 DNA sequence: TGCAGTGTATTGAGCAATCAGCCCCAGGATTTT.